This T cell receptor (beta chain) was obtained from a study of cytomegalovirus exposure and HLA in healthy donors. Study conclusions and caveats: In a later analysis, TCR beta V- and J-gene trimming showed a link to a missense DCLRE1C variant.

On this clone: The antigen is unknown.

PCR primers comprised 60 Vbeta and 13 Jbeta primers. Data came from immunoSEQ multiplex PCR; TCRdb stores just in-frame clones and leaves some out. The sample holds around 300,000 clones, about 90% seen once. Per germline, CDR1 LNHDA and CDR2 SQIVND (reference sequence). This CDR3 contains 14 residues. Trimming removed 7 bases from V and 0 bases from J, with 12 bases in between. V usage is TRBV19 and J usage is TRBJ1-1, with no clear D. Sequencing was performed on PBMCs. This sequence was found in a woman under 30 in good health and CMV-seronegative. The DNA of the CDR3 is TGTGCCAGTACCCGTGCGGGTCTGAACACTGAAGCTTTCTTT. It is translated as CASTRAGLNTEAFF.